Listed below are T cell receptor beta chains from one sample, sequenced in a study of control samples from healthy donors and cancer patients. Some clones are missing from TCRdb's copy, which holds only in-frame ones; the method was immunoSEQ multiplex PCR. This sample carries 80,000 to 100,000 clones, 79% of them seen once, and the ten largest clones take more than 9%. Sequences were obtained from blood. The receptor source for this set is a woman in her twenties or thirties in good health. Each CDR3 is given with its conserved first and last residue. The D gene is left open where the match is weak. Only part of the rows carry a size: once, few, many, or a class if the clone is expanded.

v_call,d_call,clone_size,j_call,cdr3_aa,cdr3_nt
TRBV19,-,-,TRBJ2-5,CASSIFLGTGETQYF,TGTGCCAGTAGTATCTTTCTGGGGACGGGGGAGACCCAGTACTTC
TRBV27,TRBD2,-,TRBJ2-1,CASSLTDPSGVFFVEQFF,TGTGCCAGCAGTTTAACCGATCCTAGCGGGGTTTTTTTCGTTGAGCAGTTCTTC
TRBV29-1,-,-,TRBJ1-1,CSVEGAPTEAFF,TGCAGCGTTGAAGGGGCGCCCACTGAAGCTTTCTTT
TRBV7-2,-,once,TRBJ1-1,CASSPMGQGQSEAFF,TGTGCCAGCAGCCCAATGGGTCAGGGGCAGAGTGAAGCTTTCTTT
TRBV19,-,-,TRBJ1-4,CASSIGDVGLVKRLFF,TGTGCCAGTAGTATCGGGGACGTAGGCCTAGTGAAAAGACTGTTTTTT
TRBV10-3,TRBD2,once,TRBJ2-1,CASASGGYSNEQFF,TGTGCCAGCGCTAGCGGGGGGTACTCCAATGAGCAGTTCTTC
TRBV5-5,-,-,TRBJ1-2,CASSLRGTMDGYTF,TGTGCCAGCAGCCTAAGGGGTACCATGGATGGCTACACCTTC
TRBV6-5,-,-,TRBJ1-5,CASRRTGTGQPQHF,TGTGCCAGCAGACGGACGGGCACCGGTCAGCCCCAGCATTTT
TRBV30,-,few,TRBJ1-4,CAWSPTGRGGKLFF,TGTGCCTGGAGTCCAACAGGGAGGGGCGGAAAACTGTTTTTT
TRBV4-1,-,-,TRBJ1-1,CASSQDRAGALILNTEAFF,TGCGCCAGCAGCCAAGATCGGGCAGGGGCCCTGATATTGAACACTGAAGCTTTCTTT
TRBV10-3,-,once,TRBJ2-7,CAISESGTRAYEQYF,TGTGCCATCAGTGAGTCTGGGACGCGTGCCTACGAGCAGTACTTC
TRBV18,TRBD1,-,TRBJ2-1,CASSLDRGGDNEQFF,TGTGCCAGCTCACTGGACAGGGGAGGGGACAATGAGCAGTTCTTC
TRBV5-1,TRBD1,-,TRBJ1-1,CASSLGGGTEAFF,TGCGCCAGCAGCCTAGGGGGCGGCACTGAAGCTTTCTTT
TRBV7-2,-,-,TRBJ2-1,CASSRGRYSEQFF,TGTGCCAGCAGCCGAGGTCGTTATTCTGAGCAGTTCTTC
TRBV10-1,-,-,TRBJ2-7,CASSRTGTREQYF,TGCGCCAGCAGTAGGACTGGGACTCGGGAGCAGTACTTC
TRBV19,TRBD1,-,TRBJ1-2,CASSIYIGTGHDGYTF,TGTGCCAGTAGTATATATATCGGGACAGGGCACGATGGCTACACCTTC
TRBV30,-,once,TRBJ2-5,CAWGGPRREETQYF,TGTGCCTGGGGAGGCCCCCGACGTGAGGAGACCCAGTACTTC
TRBV19,-,-,TRBJ2-6,CASRPRDAFSGANVLTF,TGTGCCAGTAGACCCAGGGACGCCTTCTCTGGGGCCAACGTCCTGACTTTC
TRBV2,-,-,TRBJ2-2,CASSPPGTGELFF,TGTGCCAGCAGTCCCCCAGGGACCGGGGAGCTGTTTTTT
TRBV5-6,TRBD1,-,TRBJ2-7,CASSRTGKGISYEQYF,TGTGCCAGCAGCCGGACAGGGAAGGGGATATCCTACGAGCAGTACTTC
TRBV7-2,-,-,TRBJ1-5,CASSLVAVSGNQPQHF,TGTGCCAGCAGCTTAGTAGCGGTTTCGGGCAATCAGCCCCAGCATTTT
TRBV30,-,few,TRBJ1-2,CAWSVTLSYGYTF,TGTGCCTGGAGTGTAACGCTATCTTATGGCTACACCTTC
TRBV12-3/TRBV12-4,-,once,TRBJ2-3,CASRVRTDTQYF,TGTGCCAGCAGAGTCCGCACAGATACGCAGTATTTT
TRBV27,TRBD2,-,TRBJ2-1,CASSLSGGAWEQFF,TGTGCCAGCAGTTTAAGCGGGGGGGCTTGGGAGCAGTTCTTC
TRBV19,TRBD1,-,TRBJ2-5,CASSRSTGRTQYF,TGTGCCAGTAGTAGGTCGACAGGGCGAACCCAGTACTTC
TRBV30,TRBD1,-,TRBJ1-5,CAWGGDLTGEGQPQHF,TGTGCCTGGGGGGGAGACCTGACAGGGGAAGGTCAGCCCCAGCATTTT
TRBV6-2/TRBV6-3,TRBD1,once,TRBJ1-1,CASSVSRGRTEAFF,TGTGCCAGCAGTGTATCTAGGGGGCGCACTGAAGCTTTCTTT
TRBV5-4,TRBD2,-,TRBJ2-5,CASSPGGGVETQYF,TGTGCCAGCAGCCCGGGGGGGGGCGTCGAGACCCAGTACTTC
TRBV2,TRBD2,-,TRBJ2-3,CASSLLAGSTDTQYF,TGTGCCAGCAGCCTCCTAGCGGGGAGCACAGATACGCAGTATTTT
TRBV6-1,-,-,TRBJ1-6,CASSEGRNSPLHF,TGTGCCAGCAGTGAAGGCCGGAATTCACCCCTCCACTTT
TRBV7-2,-,-,TRBJ2-2,CASSPSVGELFF,TGTGCCAGCAGTCCCTCGGTGGGGGAGCTGTTTTTT
TRBV29-1,-,-,TRBJ2-5,CSVNRDNQETQYF,TGCAGCGTTAACCGAGACAACCAAGAGACCCAGTACTTC
TRBV19,-,-,TRBJ1-5,CAVGKVQGGVGQPQHF,TGTGCCGTGGGAAAGGTACAGGGAGGAGTCGGTCAGCCCCAGCATTTT
TRBV29-1,-,once,TRBJ2-7,CSVEVSYEQYF,TGCAGCGTTGAGGTCTCCTACGAGCAGTACTTC
TRBV24-1,-,few,TRBJ1-5,CATSVAETEIPYSNQPQHF,TGTGCCACCAGTGTGGCTGAGACAGAAATCCCGTATAGCAATCAGCCCCAGCATTTT
TRBV3-1/TRBV3-2,TRBD1,-,TRBJ1-5,CASSRQGGQPQHF,TGTGCCAGCAGCCGACAGGGTGGTCAGCCCCAGCATTTT
TRBV7-9,TRBD2,-,TRBJ2-5,CASSSTSGGAWETQYF,TGTGCCAGCAGCTCGACTAGCGGGGGGGCGTGGGAGACCCAGTACTTC